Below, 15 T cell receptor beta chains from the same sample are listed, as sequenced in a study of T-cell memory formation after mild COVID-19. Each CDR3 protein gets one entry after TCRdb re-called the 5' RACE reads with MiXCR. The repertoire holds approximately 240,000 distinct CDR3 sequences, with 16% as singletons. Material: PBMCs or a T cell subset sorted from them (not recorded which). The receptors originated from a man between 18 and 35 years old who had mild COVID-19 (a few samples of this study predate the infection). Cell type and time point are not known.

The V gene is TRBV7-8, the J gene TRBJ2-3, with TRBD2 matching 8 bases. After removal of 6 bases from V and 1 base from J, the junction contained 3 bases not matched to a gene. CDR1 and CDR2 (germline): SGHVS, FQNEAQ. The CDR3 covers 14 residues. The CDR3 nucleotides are TGTGCCAGCAGATACGGGGGGGGCACAGATACGCAGTATTTT. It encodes CASRYGGGTDTQYF.

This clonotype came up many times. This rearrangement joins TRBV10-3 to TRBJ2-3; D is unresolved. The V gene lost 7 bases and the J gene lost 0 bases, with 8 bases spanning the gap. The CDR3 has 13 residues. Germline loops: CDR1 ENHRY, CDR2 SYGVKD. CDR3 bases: TGTGCCATCAAGACATTTAGCACAGATACGCAGTATTTT. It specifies CAIKTFSTDTQYF.

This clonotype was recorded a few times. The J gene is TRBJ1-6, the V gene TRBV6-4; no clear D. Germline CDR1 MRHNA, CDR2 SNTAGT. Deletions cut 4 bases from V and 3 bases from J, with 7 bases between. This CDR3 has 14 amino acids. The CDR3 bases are TGTGCCAGCAGTGCCGGGCACTATAATTCACCCCTCCACTTT. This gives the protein CASSAGHYNSPLHF.

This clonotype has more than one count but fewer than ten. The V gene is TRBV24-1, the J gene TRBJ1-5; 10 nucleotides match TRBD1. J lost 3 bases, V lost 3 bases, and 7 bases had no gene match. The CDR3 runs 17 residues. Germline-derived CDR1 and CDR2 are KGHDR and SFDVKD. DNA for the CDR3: TGTGCCACCAGTGATACCCCCGGGACAGGGGTCAATCAGCCCCAGCATTTT. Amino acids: CATSDTPGTGVNQPQHF.

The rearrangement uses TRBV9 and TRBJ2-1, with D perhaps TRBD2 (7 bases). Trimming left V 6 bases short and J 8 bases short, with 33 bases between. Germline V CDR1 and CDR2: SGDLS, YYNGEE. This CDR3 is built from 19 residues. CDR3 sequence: CASNPLPGGGAYIPDEQFF. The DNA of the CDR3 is TGTGCCAGCAACCCCCTTCCTGGAGGGGGGGCGTACATCCCCGATGAGCAGTTCTTC.

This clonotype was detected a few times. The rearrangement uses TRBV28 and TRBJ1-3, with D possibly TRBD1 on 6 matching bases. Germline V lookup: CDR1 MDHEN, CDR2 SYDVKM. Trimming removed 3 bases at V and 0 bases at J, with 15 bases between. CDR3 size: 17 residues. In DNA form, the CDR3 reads TGTGCCAGCAGTTTCTCCTTAGGGGACATCTCTGGAAACACCATATATTTT. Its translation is CASSFSLGDISGNTIYF.

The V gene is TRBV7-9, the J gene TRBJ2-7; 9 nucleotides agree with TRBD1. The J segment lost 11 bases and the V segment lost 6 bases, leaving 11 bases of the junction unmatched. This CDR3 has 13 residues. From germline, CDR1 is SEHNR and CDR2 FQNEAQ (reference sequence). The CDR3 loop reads CASRSRDRVPKYF. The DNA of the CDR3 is TGTGCCAGCAGGTCCCGGGACAGGGTTCCTAAGTACTTC.

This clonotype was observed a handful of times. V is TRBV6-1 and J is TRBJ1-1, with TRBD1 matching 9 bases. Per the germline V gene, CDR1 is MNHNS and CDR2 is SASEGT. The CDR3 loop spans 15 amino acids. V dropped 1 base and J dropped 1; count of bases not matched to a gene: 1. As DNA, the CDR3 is TGTGCCAGCAGTGAAGTGGACAGGGGGAACACTGAAGCTTTCTTT. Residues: CASSEVDRGNTEAFF.

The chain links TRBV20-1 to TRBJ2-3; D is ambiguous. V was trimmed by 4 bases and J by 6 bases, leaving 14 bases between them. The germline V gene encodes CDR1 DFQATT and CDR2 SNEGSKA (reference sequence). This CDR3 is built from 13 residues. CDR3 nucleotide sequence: TGCAGTGCTAAAAGTTTCCGTTCGGATACGCAGTATTTT. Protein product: CSAKSFRSDTQYF.

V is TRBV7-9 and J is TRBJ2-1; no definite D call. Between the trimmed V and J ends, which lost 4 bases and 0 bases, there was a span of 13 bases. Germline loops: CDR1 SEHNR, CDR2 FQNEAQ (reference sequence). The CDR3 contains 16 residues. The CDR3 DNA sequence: TGTGCCAGCAGCTCCCGCGGTTACTACTCCTACAATGAGCAGTTCTTC. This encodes CASSSRGYYSYNEQFF.

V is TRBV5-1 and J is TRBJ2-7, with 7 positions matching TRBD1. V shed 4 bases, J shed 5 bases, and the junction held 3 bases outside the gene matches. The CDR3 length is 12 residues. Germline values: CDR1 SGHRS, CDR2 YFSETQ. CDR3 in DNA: TGCGCCAGCAGCATCGACAGGGACGAGCAGTACTTC. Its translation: CASSIDRDEQYF. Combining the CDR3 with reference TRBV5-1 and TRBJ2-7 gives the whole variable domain KAGVTQTPRYLIKTRGQQVTLSCSPISGHRSVSWYQQTPGQGLQFLFEYFSETQRNKGNFPGRFSGRQFSNSRSEMNVSTLELGDSALYLCASSIDRDEQYFGPGTRLTVT.

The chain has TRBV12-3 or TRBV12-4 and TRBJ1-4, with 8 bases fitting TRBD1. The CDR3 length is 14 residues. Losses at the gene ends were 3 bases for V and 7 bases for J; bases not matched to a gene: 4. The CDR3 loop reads CASSFGQGSEKLFF. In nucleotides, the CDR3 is TGTGCCAGCAGTTTCGGACAGGGTTCTGAAAAACTGTTTTTT.

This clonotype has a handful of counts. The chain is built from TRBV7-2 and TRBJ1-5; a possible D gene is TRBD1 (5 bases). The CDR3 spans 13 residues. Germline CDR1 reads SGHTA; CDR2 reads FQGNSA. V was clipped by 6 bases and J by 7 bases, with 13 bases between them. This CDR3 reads CASSPGPGQPQHF. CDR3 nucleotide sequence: TGTGCCAGCAGTCCGGGGCCGGGCCAGCCCCAGCATTTT.

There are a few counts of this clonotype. CDR3 DNA: TGTGCCAGTAGTCCCTGGATGAGACGGCCGAACACTGAAGCTTTCTTT. Amino acid sequence: CASSPWMRRPNTEAFF. V gene TRBV19 combines with J gene TRBJ1-1; D gene uncertain. The V gene's germline CDR1 is LNHDA and CDR2 SQIVND (reference sequence). The length of the CDR3 is 16 residues. The V gene lost 5 bases and the J gene lost 1 base, with 17 bases spanning the gap.

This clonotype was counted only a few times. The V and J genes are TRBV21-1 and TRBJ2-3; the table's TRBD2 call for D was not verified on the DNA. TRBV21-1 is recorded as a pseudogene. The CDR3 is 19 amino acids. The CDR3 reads CASSKERLAGGNSTDTQYF. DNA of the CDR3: TGTGCCAGCAGCAAAGAAAGACTAGCGGGGGGGAATAGCACAGATACGCAGTATTTT.